The 18 T cell receptor beta chains reported below all come from one sample, sequenced in a study of beta chain features in type 1 diabetes. The sequenced template was cDNA made from the entire isolated RNA. The table came from immunoSEQ multiplex PCR; TCRdb's copy has only in-frame clones and leaves some out. The sample yields about 930,000 clones, 15% to 20% seen once. Sequenced: naive CD4+ T cells from blood. All receptors come from a woman aged 18-30 years in good health.

The chain is built from TRBV2 and TRBJ2-3; D not certain. V was shortened by 5 bases and J by 6 bases, with 21 bases between the two germline ends. Germline-derived CDR1 and CDR2 are SNHLY and FYNNEI. CDR3 size: 16 residues. The CDR3 nucleotides read TGTGCCAGCAGTCCACGTCTGGCCCCAGGTGTTGATACGCAGTATTTT. This gives the protein CASSPRLAPGVDTQYF.

This clone was observed a handful of times. The CDR3 loop reads CASSMTRRGGGYTF. The CDR3 DNA reads as TGTGCCAGTAGTATGACTCGCCGGGGAGGAGGCTACACCTTC. This chain uses TRBV19 with TRBJ1-2; D is ambiguous. CDR1 and CDR2 (germline): LNHDA, SQIVND (reference sequence). Trimming left V 3 bases short and J 8 bases short, with 16 bases between. The CDR3 consists of 14 residues.

The rearrangement links TRBV7-9 to TRBJ1-4; 7 bases map to TRBD1. Germline CDR1 is SEHNR and CDR2 is FQNEAQ (reference sequence). The CDR3 extends over 15 amino acids. The V and J ends lost 4 bases and 4 bases, in that order; junction bases with no gene match: 6. In DNA, the CDR3 is TGTGCCAGCAGCTCGGACCGACAGGGTAATGAAAAACTGTTTTTT. Protein sequence: CASSSDRQGNEKLFF.

As regards this clone: The same CDR3 can be traced to other DNA sequences in this sample. V and J are TRBV20-1 and TRBJ2-7, with TRBD2 identical over 7 bases. V gave up 6 bases and J gave up 5 bases; unmatched junction bases: 1. Germline loops: CDR1 DFQATT, CDR2 SNEGSKA (reference sequence). The CDR3 sequence is 10 residues long. CDR3 amino acids: CSASGDEQYF. Written as DNA, the CDR3 is TGCAGTGCCAGCGGGGACGAGCAGTACTTC.

This chain uses TRBV14 with TRBJ2-6, with TRBD2 matching over 11 bases. Losses at the gene ends were 2 bases for V and 0 bases for J; bases not matched to a gene: 6. This CDR3 contains 19 residues. CDR1 and CDR2 from the germline V gene are SGHDN and FVKESK. CDR3 region: CASSQSGLAVLSGANVLTF. CDR3 nucleotides: TGTGCCAGCAGCCAATCGGGACTAGCGGTACTCTCTGGGGCCAACGTCCTGACTTTC.

V gene TRBV11-2 combines with J gene TRBJ2-3; TRBD1 agrees at 8 bases. Germline V gene sequence: CDR1 SGHAT, CDR2 FQNNGV. The CDR3 has 15 residues. V was clipped by 6 bases and J by 1 base; unmatched bases: 6. This CDR3 reads CASRTTGERTDTQYF. The CDR3 DNA sequence: TGTGCCAGCAGAACGACAGGGGAGCGCACAGATACGCAGTATTTT.

The chain has TRBV18 and TRBJ1-5; 8 bases fit TRBD1. The CDR3 is 17 amino acids. CDR1 KGHSH and CDR2 LQKENI come from the germline V gene. With 2 bases clipped from V and 4 bases from J, the junction kept 10 bases outside the gene matches. The CDR3 loop reads CASSPGTGDGVNQPQHF. Here the CDR3 DNA reads TGTGCCAGCTCACCAGGGACAGGTGATGGGGTGAATCAGCCCCAGCATTTT. Looking up the rest from reference TRBV18 and TRBJ1-5 gives the full variable domain: NAGVMQNPRHLVRRRGQEARLRCSPMKGHSHVYWYRQLPEEGLKFMVYLQKENIIDESGMPKERFSAEFPKEGPSILRIQQVVRGDSAAYFCASSPGTGDGVNQPQHFGDGTRLSIL.

The J gene is TRBJ1-1, the V gene TRBV5-1; perhaps TRBD1 as D (6 bases). Trimming cost V 4 bases and J 0 bases, with 10 bases left between them. Germline V gene data show CDR1 as SGHRS and CDR2 as YFSETQ. The length of the CDR3 is 14 residues. CDR3 sequence: CASSGGLMNTEAFF. For the CDR3, the DNA is TGCGCCAGCAGCGGGGGGCTCATGAACACTGAAGCTTTCTTT. Combining the CDR3 with reference TRBV5-1 and TRBJ1-1 gives the whole variable domain KAGVTQTPRYLIKTRGQQVTLSCSPISGHRSVSWYQQTPGQGLQFLFEYFSETQRNKGNFPGRFSGRQFSNSRSEMNVSTLELGDSALYLCASSGGLMNTEAFFGQGTRLTVV.

The chain uses TRBV7-2 and TRBJ2-7; the match to TRBD2 covers 9 bases. The CDR3 length is 13 residues. Trimming took 5 bases from V and 3 from J; bases not matched to a gene: 2. Germline V gene sequence: CDR1 SGHTA, CDR2 FQGNSA. The CDR3 loop is CASSRTSDYEQYF. CDR3 nucleotide sequence: TGTGCCAGCAGCCGGACTAGCGACTACGAGCAGTACTTC.

In this sample, this clone turned up a few times. The chain links TRBV28 to TRBJ2-2; D remains unclear. The CDR3 extends over 15 amino acids. Trimming left V 7 bases short and J 5 bases short, with 17 bases between. Germline loops: CDR1 MDHEN, CDR2 SYDVKM. The DNA of the CDR3 is TGTGCCAGCAACATCAGGCCATATGGGACCGGGGAGCTGTTTTTT. Amino acid sequence: CASNIRPYGTGELFF.

V is TRBV7-9 and J is TRBJ1-2; tentative D call: TRBD1 (5 bases). The CDR3 runs to 13 residues. Trimming pared 2 bases from V and 4 bases from J, leaving 8 bases between. Germline CDR1 and CDR2: SEHNR and FQNEAQ (reference sequence). CDR3 sequence reads: CASSLNRTYGYTF. The CDR3 region has the DNA TGTGCCAGCAGCTTAAACAGGACCTATGGCTACACCTTC.

The chain carries TRBV28 and TRBJ1-4; TRBD1 matches at 9 bases. The length of the CDR3 is 15 residues. Trimming removed 5 bases from V and 6 bases from J; junction bases left unmatched: 7. The germline V gene has CDR1 MDHEN and CDR2 SYDVKM. CDR3 residues: CASSQRQGVYEKLFF. CDR3 in DNA: TGTGCCAGCAGTCAAAGACAGGGGGTTTATGAAAAACTGTTTTTT. Full variable domain (outside the CDR3, taken from reference TRBV28 and TRBJ1-4): DVKVTQSSRYLVKRTGEKVFLECVQDMDHENMFWYRQDPGLGLRLIYFSYDVKMKEKGDIPEGYSVSREKKERFSLILESASTNQTSMYLCASSQRQGVYEKLFFGSGTQLSVL.

In regard to this clone: Given a much more abundant clone one base away, this may be a read error. The chain uses TRBV7-2 and TRBJ1-2; possible D gene TRBD1, 6 bases. This CDR3 region has 12 residues. Looked up from germline, CDR1 is SGHTA and CDR2 is FQGNSA. V lost 5 bases, J lost 4 bases, and 8 bases lay in between. CDR3 protein: CASSKQGYGYTF. The CDR3 nucleotides read TGTGCCAGCAGCAAACAGGGCTATGGCTACACCTTC.

The chain couples TRBV5-4 to TRBJ2-7; D gene ambiguous. Trimming pared 2 bases from V and 6 bases from J, leaving 6 bases between. In germline, CDR1 is SGHNT, CDR2 YYREEE (reference sequence). The CDR3 has 11 residues. DNA for the CDR3: TGTGCCAGCAGCTTCTTAGGCGAGCAGTACTTC. It specifies CASSFLGEQYF.

The V gene is TRBV7-3, the J gene TRBJ2-6; D may be TRBD2 (6 bases). CDR1 and CDR2 (germline): SGHTA, FQGTGA. V lost 2 bases and J 1 base, leaving 15 bases between the germline ends. The CDR3 totals 18 residues. DNA of the CDR3: TGTGCCAGCAGCTTACCTTATCCGGCGGGGTCTGGGGCCAACGTCCTGACTTTC. This translates into CASSLPYPAGSGANVLTF.

The rearrangement joins TRBV10-3 to TRBJ2-7, with 11 nucleotides matching TRBD1. CDR1 is ENHRY, CDR2 SYGVKD, per germline. There are 13 residues in the CDR3. Germline trimming cut 10 bases from V and 3 bases from J; bases unmatched to any gene: 5. CDR3 amino acids: CASGTGGIYEQYF. DNA of the CDR3: TGTGCCAGCGGGACAGGGGGGATCTACGAGCAGTACTTC.

This clone has more than one count but fewer than ten. The chain has TRBV28 and TRBJ2-7, with TRBD2 matching 7 bases. V lost 7 bases and J lost 2; bases outside the gene matches: 11. Per the germline V gene, CDR1 is MDHEN and CDR2 is SYDVKM. This CDR3 is built from 15 residues. The CDR3 nucleotides read TGTGCCAGCAAGGGCGGGCTAGCGGAAACCTACGAGCAGTACTTC. The encoded protein is CASKGGLAETYEQYF. Full variable domain (remainder filled in from reference TRBV28 and TRBJ2-7): DVKVTQSSRYLVKRTGEKVFLECVQDMDHENMFWYRQDPGLGLRLIYFSYDVKMKEKGDIPEGYSVSREKKERFSLILESASTNQTSMYLCASKGGLAETYEQYFGPGTRLTVT.

This clone was seen more than once but under ten times. Here the CDR3 reads CASSFSKDTNIQYF. The CDR3 nucleotides read TGTGCCAGCAGTTTCTCCAAGGACACAAACATTCAGTACTTC. The chain couples TRBV27 to TRBJ2-4, with D perhaps TRBD1 (5 bases). This CDR3 has 14 residues. Trimming took off 3 bases at V and 6 bases at J, with 12 bases between the two ends. Per germline, CDR1 MNHEY and CDR2 SMNVEV (reference sequence).